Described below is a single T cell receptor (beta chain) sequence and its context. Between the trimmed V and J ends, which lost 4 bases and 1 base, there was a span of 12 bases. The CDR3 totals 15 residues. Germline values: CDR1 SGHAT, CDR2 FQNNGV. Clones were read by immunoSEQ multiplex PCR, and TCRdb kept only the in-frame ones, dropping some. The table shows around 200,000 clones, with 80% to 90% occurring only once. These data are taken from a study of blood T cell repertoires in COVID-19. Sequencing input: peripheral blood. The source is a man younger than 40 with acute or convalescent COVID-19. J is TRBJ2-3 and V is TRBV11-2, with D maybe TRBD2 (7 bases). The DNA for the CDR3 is TGTGCCAGCAGCTGGGCGGGGGCCCGCACAGATACGCAGTATTTT. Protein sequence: CASSWAGARTDTQYF.